These T cell receptor beta chains were read from a single sample in a study of blood T cell repertoires in COVID-19. The protocol was immunoSEQ multiplex PCR, while the TCRdb copy is restricted to in-frame clones and leaves out a portion. The table lists 300,000 to 450,000 clones, approximately 77% of them singletons. The sequencing input was peripheral blood. These receptors came from a human donor with acute or convalescent COVID-19. The donor label of this sample is uncertain. Both conserved end residues are part of each CDR3. D genes are given only for firm matches. Some rows have no size entry. The others give once, few or many, or a class for an expanded clone.

d_gene: NA; abundance: NA; v_gene: TRBV5-5; j_gene: TRBJ2-5; CDR3nt: TGTGCCAGCAGCTTGGGGCTAGCGTATGAGACCCAGTACTTC; CDR3aa: CASSLGLAYETQYF
d_gene: NA; abundance: NA; v_gene: TRBV19; j_gene: TRBJ1-5; CDR3nt: TGTGCCAGTAGGTCTCTTGGGACAAGAGATCAGCCCCAGCATTTT; CDR3aa: CASRSLGTRDQPQHF
d_gene: NA; abundance: NA; v_gene: TRBV3-1/TRBV3-2; j_gene: TRBJ2-1; CDR3nt: TGTGCCAGCAGCCAAGTAGGTAGCGGACCCTACAATGAGCAGTTCTTC; CDR3aa: CASSQVGSGPYNEQFF
d_gene: NA; abundance: NA; v_gene: TRBV27; j_gene: TRBJ2-7; CDR3nt: TGTGCCAGCAGTTGGGCCCACCTGGCGTCCGAGCAGTACTTC; CDR3aa: CASSWAHLASEQYF
d_gene: TRBD2; abundance: NA; v_gene: TRBV7-9; j_gene: TRBJ2-3; CDR3nt: TGTGCCAGCAGCCATAGCGGGAGAACAGATACGCAGTATTTT; CDR3aa: CASSHSGRTDTQYF
d_gene: NA; abundance: NA; v_gene: TRBV11-2; j_gene: TRBJ1-2; CDR3nt: TGTGCCAGCAGCTTAGGAGGGAACTATGGCTACACCTTC; CDR3aa: CASSLGGNYGYTF
d_gene: NA; abundance: NA; v_gene: TRBV5-4; j_gene: TRBJ2-5; CDR3nt: TGTGCCAGCCGCAGGAATGCACAAGAGACCCAGTACTTC; CDR3aa: CASRRNAQETQYF
d_gene: TRBD2; abundance: NA; v_gene: TRBV5-1; j_gene: TRBJ2-7; CDR3nt: TGCGCCAGCAGCCTGGGACTCCAGCGGGGGGGCTACGAGCAGTACTTC; CDR3aa: CASSLGLQRGGYEQYF
d_gene: NA; abundance: few; v_gene: TRBV5-5; j_gene: TRBJ2-7; CDR3nt: TGTGCCAGCAGCTTGAACCCAGGGTTGGACGAGCAGTACTTC; CDR3aa: CASSLNPGLDEQYF
d_gene: TRBD1; abundance: NA; v_gene: TRBV9; j_gene: TRBJ2-5; CDR3nt: TGTGCCAGCAGCGTAGGGACAGGCTTAGGAGAGACCCAGTACTTC; CDR3aa: CASSVGTGLGETQYF
d_gene: NA; abundance: NA; v_gene: TRBV2; j_gene: TRBJ1-5; CDR3nt: TGTGCCAGCAGTGAAGAAGGGGGGGGCGATCAGCCCCAGCATTTT; CDR3aa: CASSEEGGGDQPQHF
d_gene: NA; abundance: NA; v_gene: TRBV7-2; j_gene: TRBJ1-1; CDR3nt: TGTGCCAGCAGCTATGGGGGCAGGCCGGCGGGCTTT; CDR3aa: CASSYGGRPAGF
d_gene: NA; abundance: NA; v_gene: TRBV12-3/TRBV12-4; j_gene: TRBJ1-2; CDR3nt: TGTGCCAGCAGTTACTCTAGCTATGGCTACACCTTC; CDR3aa: CASSYSSYGYTF
d_gene: TRBD1; abundance: NA; v_gene: TRBV18; j_gene: TRBJ1-1; CDR3nt: TGTGCCAGCTCACCACCCTCCGGGACAGGGGGGGGTGAAGCTTTCTTT; CDR3aa: CASSPPSGTGGGEAFF
d_gene: NA; abundance: NA; v_gene: TRBV18; j_gene: TRBJ1-2; CDR3nt: TGTGCCAGCTCACCACAGCGGACACTCGAAAGGGGGGGGCCCTTC; CDR3aa: CASSPQRTLERGGPF
d_gene: NA; abundance: once; v_gene: TRBV11-2; j_gene: TRBJ1-1; CDR3nt: TGTGCCAGCAGCTTAGGGATACTTGGGGAGGGTTTCTTT; CDR3aa: CASSLGILGEGFF
d_gene: TRBD1; abundance: NA; v_gene: TRBV19; j_gene: TRBJ2-3; CDR3nt: TGTGCCAGTAGATCCCGAGGACAGGGGAACACAGATACGCAGTATTTT; CDR3aa: CASRSRGQGNTDTQYF
d_gene: NA; abundance: NA; v_gene: TRBV19; j_gene: TRBJ2-5; CDR3nt: TGTGCCAGTAGTACGCAGTACCAAGAGACCCAGTACTTC; CDR3aa: CASSTQYQETQYF
d_gene: NA; abundance: NA; v_gene: TRBV21-1; j_gene: TRBJ2-7; CDR3nt: TGTGCCAGCAATCGGCAGGGGGTTAACGAGCAGTACTTC; CDR3aa: CASNRQGVNEQYF
d_gene: TRBD1; abundance: once; v_gene: TRBV10-3; j_gene: TRBJ2-7; CDR3nt: TGTGCCATCAAGGGACAGCAAACCCGTGAGTACTTC; CDR3aa: CAIKGQQTREYF
d_gene: NA; abundance: NA; v_gene: TRBV20-1; j_gene: TRBJ1-5; CDR3nt: TGCAGTGCTAGTCCGACAGCTGGGGTTGCCGGTCAGCCCCAGCATTTT; CDR3aa: CSASPTAGVAGQPQHF
d_gene: NA; abundance: NA; v_gene: TRBV3-1/TRBV3-2; j_gene: TRBJ1-5; CDR3nt: TGTGCCAGCAGCCAAGATTTAGTATTACAGCCCCAGCATTTT; CDR3aa: CASSQDLVLQPQHF